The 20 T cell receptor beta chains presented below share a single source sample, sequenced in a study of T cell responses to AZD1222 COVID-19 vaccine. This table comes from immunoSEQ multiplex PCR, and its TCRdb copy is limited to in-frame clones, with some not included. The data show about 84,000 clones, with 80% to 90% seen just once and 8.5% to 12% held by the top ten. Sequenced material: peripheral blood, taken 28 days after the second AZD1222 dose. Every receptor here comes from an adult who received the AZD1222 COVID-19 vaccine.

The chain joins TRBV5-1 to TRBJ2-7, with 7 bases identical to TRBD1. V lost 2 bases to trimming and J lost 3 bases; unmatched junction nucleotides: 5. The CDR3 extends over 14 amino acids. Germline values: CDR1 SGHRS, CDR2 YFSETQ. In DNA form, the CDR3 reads TGCGCCAGCAGCTTAAGGGGGCAGAACTACGAGCAGTACTTC. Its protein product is CASSLRGQNYEQYF.

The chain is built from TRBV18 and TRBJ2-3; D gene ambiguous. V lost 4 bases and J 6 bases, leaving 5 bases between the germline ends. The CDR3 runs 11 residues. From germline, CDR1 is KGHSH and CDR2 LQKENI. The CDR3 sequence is CASSRRDTQYF. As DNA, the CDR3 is TGTGCCAGCTCACGCAGGGATACGCAGTATTTT.

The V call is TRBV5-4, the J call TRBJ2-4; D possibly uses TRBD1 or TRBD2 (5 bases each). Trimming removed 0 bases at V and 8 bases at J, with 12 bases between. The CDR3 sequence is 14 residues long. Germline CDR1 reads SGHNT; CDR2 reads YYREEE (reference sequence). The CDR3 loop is CASSLDGMGDIQYF. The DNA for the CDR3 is TGTGCCAGCAGCTTGGACGGGATGGGGGACATTCAGTACTTC.

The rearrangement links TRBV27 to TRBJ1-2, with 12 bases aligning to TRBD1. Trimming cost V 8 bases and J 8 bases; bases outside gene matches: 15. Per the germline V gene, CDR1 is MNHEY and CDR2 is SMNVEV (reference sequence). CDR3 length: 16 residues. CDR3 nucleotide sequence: TGTGCCAGCGTCGGGACAGGGGGCGTAGGTGCGCGCGGCTACACCTTC. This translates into CASVGTGGVGARGYTF.

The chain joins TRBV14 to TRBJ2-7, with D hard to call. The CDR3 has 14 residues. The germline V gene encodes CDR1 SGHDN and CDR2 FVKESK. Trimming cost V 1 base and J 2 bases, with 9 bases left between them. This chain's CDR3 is CASSQVQGPYEQYF. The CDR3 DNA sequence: TGTGCCAGCAGCCAAGTACAAGGTCCCTACGAGCAGTACTTC.

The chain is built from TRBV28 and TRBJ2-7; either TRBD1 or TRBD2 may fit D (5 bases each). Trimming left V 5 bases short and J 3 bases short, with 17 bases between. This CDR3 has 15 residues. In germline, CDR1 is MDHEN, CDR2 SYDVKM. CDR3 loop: CASSLEGNQGYEQYF. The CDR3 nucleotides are TGTGCCAGCAGTCTCGAGGGGAACCAAGGCTACGAGCAGTACTTC.

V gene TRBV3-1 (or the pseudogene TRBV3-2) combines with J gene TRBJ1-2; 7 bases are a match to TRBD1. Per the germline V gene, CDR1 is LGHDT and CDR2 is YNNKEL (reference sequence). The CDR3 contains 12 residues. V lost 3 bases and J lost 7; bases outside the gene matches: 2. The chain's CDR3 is CASSHSGGGYTF. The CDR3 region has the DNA TGTGCCAGCAGCCACTCAGGGGGTGGCTACACCTTC.

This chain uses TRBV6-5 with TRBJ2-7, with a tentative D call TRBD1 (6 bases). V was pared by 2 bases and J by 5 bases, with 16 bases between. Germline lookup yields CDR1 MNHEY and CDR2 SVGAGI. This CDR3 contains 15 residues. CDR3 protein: CASSYATQGAHEQYF. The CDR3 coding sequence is TGTGCCAGCAGTTACGCAACACAGGGTGCACACGAGCAGTACTTC.

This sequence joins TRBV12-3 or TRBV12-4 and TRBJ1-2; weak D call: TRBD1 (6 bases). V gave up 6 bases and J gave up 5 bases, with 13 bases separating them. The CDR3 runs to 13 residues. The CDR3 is CASSSQGTYGYTF. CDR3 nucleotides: TGTGCCAGCAGCTCGCAGGGGACTTATGGCTACACCTTC.

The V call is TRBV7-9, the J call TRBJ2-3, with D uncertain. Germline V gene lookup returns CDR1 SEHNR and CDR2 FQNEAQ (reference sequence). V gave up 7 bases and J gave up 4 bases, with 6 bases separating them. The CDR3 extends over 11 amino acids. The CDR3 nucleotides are TGTGCCAGCACCCGGGCAGATACGCAGTATTTT. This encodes CASTRADTQYF.

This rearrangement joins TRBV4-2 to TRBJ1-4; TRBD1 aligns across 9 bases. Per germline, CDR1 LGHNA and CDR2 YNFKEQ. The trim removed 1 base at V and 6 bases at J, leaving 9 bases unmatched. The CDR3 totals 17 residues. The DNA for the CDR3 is TGTGCCAGCAGCCAAGGCGTAGGGGACAGGGCTTATGAAAAACTGTTTTTT. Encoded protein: CASSQGVGDRAYEKLFF.

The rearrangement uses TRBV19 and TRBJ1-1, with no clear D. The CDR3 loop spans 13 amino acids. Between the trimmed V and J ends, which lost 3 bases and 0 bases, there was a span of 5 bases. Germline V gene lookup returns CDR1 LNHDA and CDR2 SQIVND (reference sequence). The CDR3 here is CASSIWVNTEAFF. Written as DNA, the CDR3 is TGTGCCAGTAGTATCTGGGTGAACACTGAAGCTTTCTTT. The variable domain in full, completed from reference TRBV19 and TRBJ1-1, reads DGGITQSPKYLFRKEGQNVTLSCEQNLNHDAMYWYRQDPGQGLRLIYYSQIVNDFQKGDIAEGYSVSREKKESFPLTVTSAQKNPTAFYLCASSIWVNTEAFFGQGTRLTVV.

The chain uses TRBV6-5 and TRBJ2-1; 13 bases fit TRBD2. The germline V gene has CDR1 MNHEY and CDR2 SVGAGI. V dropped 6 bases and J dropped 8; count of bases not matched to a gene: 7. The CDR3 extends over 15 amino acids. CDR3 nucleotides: TGTGCCAGCAGGCAAACTAGCGGGGGGGCCTATGAGCAGTTCTTC. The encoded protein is CASRQTSGGAYEQFF.

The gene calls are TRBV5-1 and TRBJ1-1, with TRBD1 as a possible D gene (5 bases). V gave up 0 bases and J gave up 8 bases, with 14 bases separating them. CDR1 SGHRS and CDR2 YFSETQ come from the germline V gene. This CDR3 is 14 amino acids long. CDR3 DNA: TGCGCCAGCAGCTTGGTACGGGGCTCGGGGGAAGCTTTCTTT. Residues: CASSLVRGSGEAFF.

CDR3 amino acids: CASSQGGDYQPQHF. Written as DNA, the CDR3 is TGTGCCAGCAGCCAGGGAGGTGATTATCAGCCCCAGCATTTT. This rearrangement joins TRBV7-9 to TRBJ1-5; tentatively, D is TRBD1 (5 bases). The CDR3 has 14 residues. V shed 5 bases and J shed 5 bases, with 13 bases lying between them. Germline V gives CDR1 SEHNR, CDR2 FQNEAQ (reference sequence).

The chain's CDR3 is CASSLGLTEAFF. CDR3 in DNA: TGTGCCAGCAGCTTAGGACTCACTGAAGCTTTCTTT. The V call is TRBV7-9, the J call TRBJ1-1; D unclear. The V end lost 1 base, the J end lost 4 bases, and 4 bases lay between the germline ends. CDR1 and CDR2 (germline): SEHNR, FQNEAQ (reference sequence). The CDR3 is made up of 12 amino acids. The full variable domain, rest sourced from reference TRBV7-9 and TRBJ1-1, is DTGVSQNPRHKITKRGQNVTFRCDPISEHNRLYWYRQTLGQGPEFLTYFQNEAQLEKSRLLSDRFSAERPKGSFSTLEIQRTEQGDSAMYLCASSLGLTEAFFGQGTRLTVV.

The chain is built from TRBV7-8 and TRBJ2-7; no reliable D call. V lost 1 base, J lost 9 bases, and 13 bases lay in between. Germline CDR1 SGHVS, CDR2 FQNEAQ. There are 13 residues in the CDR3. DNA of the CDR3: TGTGCCAGCAGCTTAGGAGGTCTCGCCGGGCAGTACTTC. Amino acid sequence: CASSLGGLAGQYF.

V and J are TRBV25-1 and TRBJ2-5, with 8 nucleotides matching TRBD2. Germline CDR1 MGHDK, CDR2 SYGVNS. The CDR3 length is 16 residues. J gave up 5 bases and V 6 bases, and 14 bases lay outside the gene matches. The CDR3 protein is CASSHPWRGAPETQYF. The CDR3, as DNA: TGTGCCAGCAGCCATCCGTGGCGGGGGGCCCCGGAGACCCAGTACTTC.

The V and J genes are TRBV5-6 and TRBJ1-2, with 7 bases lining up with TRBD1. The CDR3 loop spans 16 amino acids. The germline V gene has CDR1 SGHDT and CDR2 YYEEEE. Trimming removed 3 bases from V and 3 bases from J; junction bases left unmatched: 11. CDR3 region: CASSSLRQGRDYGYTF. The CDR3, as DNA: TGTGCCAGCAGCTCACTTAGACAGGGAAGGGACTATGGCTACACCTTC.

This chain's CDR3 is CATSDPGTGVTGELFF. In DNA form, the CDR3 reads TGTGCCACCAGTGATCCCGGGACAGGGGTCACCGGGGAGCTGTTTTTT. The J gene is TRBJ2-2, the V gene TRBV24-1; the match to TRBD1 covers 10 bases. The CDR3 covers 16 residues. J gave up 4 bases and V 3 bases, and 4 bases lay outside the gene matches. Germline V gives CDR1 KGHDR, CDR2 SFDVKD.